Shown below are 8 T cell receptor beta chains from a single sample sequenced in a study of shared clonotypes between healthy human individuals. The data were produced by immunoSEQ multiplex PCR, yet TCRdb's version contains in-frame clones alone and is incomplete. The table lists about 2.1 million clones, roughly 93% of them singletons. Naive CD8 cells were CD45RO-negative, positively selected for CCR7, excluding terminally differentiated effector memory CD45RA+ cells. The sequenced sample consisted of naive CD8+ T cells from PBMCs. Receptor source: a man aged 18 to 30 in good health. Some clones in this sample may be carry-over from other donors' samples.

The chain carries TRBV19 and TRBJ2-5; 7 bases agree with TRBD1. The CDR3 runs to 14 residues. Trimming at V came to 5 bases and at J to 5 bases, leaving 8 bases not matched to a gene. Germline lookup yields CDR1 LNHDA and CDR2 SQIVND (reference sequence). For the CDR3, the DNA is TGTGCCAGTAGTGTCCGGACAGGCAGGGAGACCCAGTACTTC. Encoded protein: CASSVRTGRETQYF.

V usage is TRBV27 and J usage is TRBJ1-4, with D uncertain. Looked up from germline, CDR1 is MNHEY and CDR2 is SMNVEV (reference sequence). The CDR3 totals 14 residues. V was trimmed by 1 base and J by 3 bases, leaving 6 bases between them. DNA for the CDR3: TGTGCCAGCAGTTTATACAATGCTAATGAAAAACTGTTTTTT. It yields the protein CASSLYNANEKLFF.

The CDR3 loop reads CASSSLAGGVNEQFF. In DNA form, the CDR3 reads TGTGCCAGCAGCTCCTTAGCGGGCGGGGTAAATGAGCAGTTCTTC. The chain has TRBV7-9 and TRBJ2-1, with 7 bases aligning to TRBD2. The J segment lost 7 bases and the V segment lost 4 bases, leaving 10 bases of the junction unmatched. The CDR3 sequence is 15 residues long. Germline V gene data show CDR1 as SEHNR and CDR2 as FQNEAQ (reference sequence).

This clone occurred once. This chain joins TRBV7-2 and TRBJ2-1; D remains ambiguous. The germline V gene has CDR1 SGHTA and CDR2 FQGNSA. V was trimmed by 3 bases and J by 9 bases, leaving 21 bases between them. The CDR3 has 16 amino acids. DNA of the CDR3: TGTGCCAGCAGCTTTGGGCGGCTGACCCTTGCTGGTGAGCAGTTCTTC. Its translation is CASSFGRLTLAGEQFF.

V gene TRBV28 combines with J gene TRBJ2-7; 9 positions agree with TRBD2. J lost 2 bases, V lost 6 bases, and 5 bases had no gene match. There are 14 residues in the CDR3. CDR1 and CDR2 from the germline V gene are MDHEN and SYDVKM. The CDR3 DNA reads TGTGCCAGCAGACGCCCTAGCGGGACCTACGAGCAGTACTTC. This translates into CASRRPSGTYEQYF. Full variable domain (outside the CDR3, taken from reference TRBV28 and TRBJ2-7): DVKVTQSSRYLVKRTGEKVFLECVQDMDHENMFWYRQDPGLGLRLIYFSYDVKMKEKGDIPEGYSVSREKKERFSLILESASTNQTSMYLCASRRPSGTYEQYFGPGTRLTVT.

This sequence joins TRBV6-1 and TRBJ2-1, with 9 bases fitting TRBD2. Germline CDR1 MNHNS, CDR2 SASEGT. The CDR3 length is 15 residues. With 6 bases clipped from V and 8 bases from J, the junction kept 11 bases outside the gene matches. The CDR3, as DNA: TGTGCCAGCAGCGAGGGGACTAGCAGCCTTGATGAGCAGTTCTTC. It codes for CASSEGTSSLDEQFF.

J is TRBJ2-2 and V is TRBV5-5; D gene unclear. Between the trimmed V and J ends, which lost 1 base and 6 bases, there was a span of 16 bases. The CDR3 has 16 residues. CDR1 is SGHKS, CDR2 YYEKEE, per germline (reference sequence). CDR3 sequence (DNA): TGTGCCAGCAGCTTGTTAGGGTTCCCCTTTTCCGGGGAGCTGTTTTTT. It is translated as CASSLLGFPFSGELFF.

This chain links TRBV27 with TRBJ2-7; 11 positions agree with TRBD1. CDR3 length: 16 amino acids. Per germline, CDR1 MNHEY and CDR2 SMNVEV (reference sequence). CDR3 DNA: TGTGCACCCCGGGACAGGGGGATGGGATGGTATTACGAGCAGTACTTC. This sequence encodes CAPRDRGMGWYYEQYF.